Below are 20 T cell receptor beta chains sequenced from a single sample in a study of beta chain features in type 1 diabetes. No antigen has been assigned to these receptors. General observations from the study: Significant though moderate, a shortening of TCRB CDR3s appeared in all four CD4+ subsets of Type 1 diabetes patients.

Expressed TCRB transcripts were sequenced after all isolated RNA was converted to cDNA. Measured with immunoSEQ multiplex PCR; TCRdb has only the in-frame clones, and not every one. The sample contains around 340,000 clones, approximately 9.9% of which appear only once. Sequences were obtained from central memory CD4+ T cells from blood. These receptors came from a man aged 30 to 45 with type 1 diabetes.

This clone was seen a handful of times. This chain uses TRBV9 with TRBJ1-1; a possible D gene is TRBD1 (6 bases). Trimming took 1 base from V and 7 from J, leaving 11 bases between them. The CDR3 runs 13 residues. Germline V gives CDR1 SGDLS, CDR2 YYNGEE. CDR3 sequence (DNA): TGTGCCAGCAGCGTAAGACCGGACAGTGAAGCTTTCTTT. This codes for CASSVRPDSEAFF.

This clone has ten or more counts. The chain couples TRBV11-2 to TRBJ2-1; D perhaps matches TRBD1 (6 bases). Germline loops: CDR1 SGHAT, CDR2 FQNNGV. Trimming removed 6 bases from V and 10 bases from J, with 19 bases in between. The CDR3 is made up of 14 amino acids. For the CDR3, the DNA is TGTGCCAGCAGAACTATTTCTGAGGGGGACGAGCAGTTCTTC. The encoded protein is CASRTISEGDEQFF.

There are a few counts of this clone. The CDR3 region is CASSPRQETQYF. The CDR3, as DNA: TGTGCCAGCAGTCCCCGCCAAGAGACCCAGTACTTC. The chain recombines TRBV6-6 with TRBJ2-5, with unresolved D. With 5 bases removed from V and 1 base from J, the gap between germline ends came to 5 bases. This CDR3 has 12 residues. Germline assignment: CDR1 MNHNY and CDR2 SVGAGI (reference sequence).

This clone was observed a handful of times. The chain joins TRBV7-8 to TRBJ1-6, with a tentative D call TRBD1 (5 bases). The germline gives CDR1 SGHVS, CDR2 FQNEAQ. V was clipped by 6 bases and J by 3 bases, with 12 bases between them. The CDR3 sequence is 15 residues long. CDR3 DNA sequence: TGTGCCAGCAGACCCGGGGGGGACTATAATTCACCCCTCCACTTT. Translation: CASRPGGDYNSPLHF.

This sequence joins TRBV6-5 and TRBJ1-5; D gene ambiguous. CDR1 is MNHEY, CDR2 SVGAGI, per germline. The V end lost 2 bases, the J end lost 3 bases, and 8 bases lay between the germline ends. This CDR3 has 14 residues. This chain's CDR3 is CASSYDGFNQPQHF. DNA for the CDR3: TGTGCCAGCAGTTACGACGGATTCAATCAGCCCCAGCATTTT.

The J gene is TRBJ2-2, the V gene TRBV9, with 13 positions matching TRBD2. CDR3 length equals 15 residues. Unmatched junction bases numbered 6, after V lost 5 bases and J lost 8 bases. Germline V gives CDR1 SGDLS, CDR2 YYNGEE. The chain's CDR3 is CASRPGLAGTGELFF. CDR3 nucleotides: TGTGCCAGCAGGCCGGGACTAGCGGGGACGGGGGAGCTGTTTTTT.

This clone was counted ten times or more. This chain links TRBV29-1 with TRBJ2-3; 7 bases are a match to TRBD1. With 4 bases clipped from V and 6 bases from J, the junction kept 7 bases outside the gene matches. Germline-derived CDR1 and CDR2 are SQVTM and ANQGSEA. The CDR3 has 13 amino acids. CDR3 sequence reads: CSVVQGSKDTQYF. The CDR3 DNA reads as TGCAGCGTTGTACAGGGGTCGAAGGATACGCAGTATTTT.

This chain links TRBV7-2 with TRBJ2-2; 8 bases match TRBD1. This CDR3 is 15 amino acids long. Germline assignment: CDR1 SGHTA and CDR2 FQGNSA. The trim removed 4 bases at V and 1 base at J, leaving 2 bases unmatched. CDR3 DNA sequence: TGTGCCAGCAGCTACGGGACAGGGAACACCGGGGAGCTGTTTTTT. Translated, it gives CASSYGTGNTGELFF. Full variable domain (remainder filled in from reference TRBV7-2 and TRBJ2-2): GAGVSQSPSNKVTEKGKDVELRCDPISGHTALYWYRQSLGQGLEFLIYFQGNSAPDKSGLPSDRFSAERTGGSVSTLTIQRTQQEDSAVYLCASSYGTGNTGELFFGEGSRLTVL.

This clone has just a few counts. J is TRBJ2-5 and V is TRBV7-2; weak D call: TRBD1 (7 bases). CDR3 length equals 16 residues. The ends were cut back, 5 bases at V and 4 bases at J, with 20 bases in the middle. Germline lookup yields CDR1 SGHTA and CDR2 FQGNSA. The DNA for the CDR3 is TGTGCCAGCAGCACGACAGGGCTGGGGGGAAGAGAGACCCAGTACTTC. The encoded protein is CASSTTGLGGRETQYF.

This clone was seen a handful of times. The chain is built from TRBV2 and TRBJ2-7; D gene uncertain. The germline CDR1 and CDR2 sequences are SNHLY and FYNNEI. Deletions cut 2 bases from V and 5 bases from J, with 7 bases between. There are 12 residues in the CDR3. In nucleotides, the CDR3 is TGTGCCAGCAGTGAATCCAGTAACGAGCAGTACTTC. Translated, it gives CASSESSNEQYF.

For the CDR3, the DNA is TGTGCCACCCCGGGACAGGGGAGTTCTCAGCCCCAGCATTTT. Translating gives CATPGQGSSQPQHF. The rearrangement joins TRBV25-1 to TRBJ1-5; 10 nucleotides agree with TRBD1. The CDR3 is 14 residues long. Germline values: CDR1 MGHDK, CDR2 SYGVNS. Unmatched junction bases numbered 9, after V lost 10 bases and J lost 6 bases.

This clone showed up just a few times. This sample includes further DNA sequences coding for the same CDR3. V is TRBV5-4 and J is TRBJ1-4; 10 bases match TRBD1. The CDR3 runs 14 residues. CDR1 and CDR2 from the germline V gene are SGHNT and YYREEE (reference sequence). Germline trimming cut 4 bases from V and 7 bases from J; bases unmatched to any gene: 4. The CDR3 is CASSQTGGSEKLFF. The CDR3 DNA reads as TGTGCCAGCAGCCAGACAGGGGGCTCTGAAAAACTGTTTTTT.

This clone was seen at least ten times. The J gene is TRBJ2-1, the V gene TRBV5-1; 7 bases fit TRBD1. The germline CDR1 and CDR2 sequences are SGHRS and YFSETQ. The trim removed 3 bases at V and 5 bases at J, leaving 5 bases unmatched. This CDR3 has 14 amino acids. The CDR3 is CASSSRDSNNEQFF. Here the CDR3 DNA reads TGCGCCAGCAGCTCCCGGGACAGTAACAATGAGCAGTTCTTC.

In its sample, this clone was seen a few times. V and J are TRBV7-9 and TRBJ2-4, with D possibly being TRBD1 or TRBD2 (6 bases each). Germline CDR1 is SEHNR and CDR2 is FQNEAQ (reference sequence). The CDR3 totals 15 residues. The ends were cut back, 3 bases at V and 8 bases at J, with 17 bases in the middle. The chain's CDR3 is CASSFPSGAGDIQYF. The CDR3 coding sequence is TGTGCCAGCAGCTTCCCCTCGGGGGCTGGTGACATTCAGTACTTC.

The chain employs TRBV7-2 and TRBJ1-2; D is undetermined. This CDR3 has 16 residues. V lost 1 base and J lost 5, with 17 bases in between. Germline V lookup: CDR1 SGHTA, CDR2 FQGNSA. The CDR3 bases are TGTGCCAGCAGCTTAGGGTTTTCGGGCACCGGATATGGCTACACCTTC. Translating gives CASSLGFSGTGYGYTF. Full variable domain (rest looked up from reference TRBV7-2 and TRBJ1-2): GAGVSQSPSNKVTEKGKDVELRCDPISGHTALYWYRQSLGQGLEFLIYFQGNSAPDKSGLPSDRFSAERTGGSVSTLTIQRTQQEDSAVYLCASSLGFSGTGYGYTFGSGTRLTVV.

This clone occurred a few times. This sequence joins TRBV29-1 and TRBJ1-2, with a possible D match to TRBD1 (5 bases). The CDR3 length is 12 residues. CDR1 SQVTM and CDR2 ANQGSEA come from the germline V gene. V lost 4 bases, J lost 4 bases, and 10 bases lay in between. The CDR3, as DNA: TGCAGCGTTGGACAGTCGGTCTATGGCTACACCTTC. Its protein is CSVGQSVYGYTF.

The gene calls are TRBV9 and TRBJ2-1; 10 nucleotides line up with TRBD2. This CDR3 has 15 amino acids. CDR1 is SGDLS, CDR2 YYNGEE, per germline. J gave up 5 bases and V 3 bases, and 5 bases lay outside the gene matches. The CDR3 reads CASSAGLAYHNEQFF. For the CDR3, the DNA is TGTGCCAGCAGCGCGGGACTAGCGTACCACAATGAGCAGTTCTTC.

This clone has more than one count but fewer than ten. The gene calls are TRBV21-1 and TRBJ1-6. TRBV21-1 is assigned pseudogene status. CDR3 size: 15 residues. CDR3: CASRKGGRRNSPLHF. The CDR3 nucleotides read TGTGCCAGCAGGAAAGGCGGCCGGCGAAATTCACCCCTCCACTTT.

The chain uses TRBV30 and TRBJ2-3; weak D call: TRBD2 (10 bases). V shed 8 bases and J shed 8 bases, with 23 bases lying between them. CDR1 and CDR2 (germline): GTSNPN, SVGIG (reference sequence). The CDR3 is 14 residues long. CDR3 DNA sequence: TGTGCCCGAACAATAGCGGGGGGACAGGGTACGCAGTATTTT. It specifies CARTIAGGQGTQYF. Full variable domain (remainder filled in from reference TRBV30 and TRBJ2-3): SQTIHQWPATLVQPVGSPLSLECTVEGTSNPNLYWYRQAAGRGLQLLFYSVGIGQISSEVPQNLSASRPQDRQFILSSKKLLLSDSGFYLCARTIAGGQGTQYFGPGTRLTVL.

In this sample, this clone turned up a few times. The V gene is TRBV6-6, the J gene TRBJ1-1, with D maybe TRBD1 (5 bases). CDR3 length: 16 amino acids. V lost 8 bases, J lost 1 base, and 20 bases lay in between. Germline V CDR1 and CDR2: MNHNY, SVGAGI (reference sequence). CDR3 protein: CASDILQGIPNTEAFF. In DNA, the CDR3 is TGTGCCAGCGATATCCTTCAGGGCATCCCGAACACTGAAGCTTTCTTT.